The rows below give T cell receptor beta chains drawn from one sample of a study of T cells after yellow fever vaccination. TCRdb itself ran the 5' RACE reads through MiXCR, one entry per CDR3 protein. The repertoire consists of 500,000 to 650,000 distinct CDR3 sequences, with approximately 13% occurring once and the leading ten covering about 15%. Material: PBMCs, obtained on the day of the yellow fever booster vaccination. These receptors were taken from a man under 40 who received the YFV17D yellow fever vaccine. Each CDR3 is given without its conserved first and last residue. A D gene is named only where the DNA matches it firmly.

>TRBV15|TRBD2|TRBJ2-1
ATSREVSLGGTSREQF
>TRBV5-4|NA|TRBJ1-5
ASSLFRGGGGNQPQH
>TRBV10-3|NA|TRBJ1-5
ATSTDHSNQPQH
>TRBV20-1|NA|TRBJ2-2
SARLTGPNTGELF
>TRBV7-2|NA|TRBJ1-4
ASSYGRIGEKLF
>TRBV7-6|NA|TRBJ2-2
ASSPTVEVGTGELF
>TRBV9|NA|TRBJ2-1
ASSGRDWMLNNEQF
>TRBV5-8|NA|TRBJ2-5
ASSSRDGQETQY
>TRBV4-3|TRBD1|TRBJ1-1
ASSQERTGWANTEAF
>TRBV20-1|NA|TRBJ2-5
SARGAGLAREETQY
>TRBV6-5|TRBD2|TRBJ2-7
ASSYGTSTLQY
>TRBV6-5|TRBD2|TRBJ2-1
ASSYLAGALYNEQF
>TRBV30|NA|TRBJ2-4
AWSGGQLLFQY
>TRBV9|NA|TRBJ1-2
ASSVKGGIYGYT
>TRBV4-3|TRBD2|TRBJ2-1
ASSQDRALAGYNEQF
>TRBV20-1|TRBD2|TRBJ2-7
SARELPGRQLTYEQY
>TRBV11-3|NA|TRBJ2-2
ASSLADSGELF
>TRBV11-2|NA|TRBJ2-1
ASSLELGGFSYNEQF
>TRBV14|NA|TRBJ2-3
ASSQRQEIDTQY
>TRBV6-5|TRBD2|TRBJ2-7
ASSYLQPLAGDEQY
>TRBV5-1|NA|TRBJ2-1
ASKSDNEQF
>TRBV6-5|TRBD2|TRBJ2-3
ASSSGLAGRQDTQY
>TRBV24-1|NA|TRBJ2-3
ATSDGAASTDTQY
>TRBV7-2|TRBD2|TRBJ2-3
ASSPSGITTDTQY
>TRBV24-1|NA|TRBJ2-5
ATPRQTQY
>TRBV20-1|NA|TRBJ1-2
SARVLGNYSYT
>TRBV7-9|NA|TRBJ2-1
ASRKVRVGEQF
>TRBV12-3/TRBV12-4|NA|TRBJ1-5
ASSGGGSNQPQH
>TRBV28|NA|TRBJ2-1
ARPIPRRQGNEQF
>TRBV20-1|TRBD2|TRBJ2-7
SATPGLAGSYEQY
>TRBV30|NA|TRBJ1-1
AWTPGWSNTEAF
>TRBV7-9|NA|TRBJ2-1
ASSPSGTEGGRNEQF